These 10 T cell receptor beta chains originate from one sample sequenced in a study of TIL therapy for anti-PD-1-resistant metastatic lung cancer (dated by TCRdb to the early 2020s). The time point label corresponds to: pre-treatment sample, taken before nivolumab and TIL therapy. TCR beta CDR3 regions were amplified from genomic DNA by bias-controlled multiplex PCR with the immunoSEQ v3 hsTCRB kit. TCRdb obtained this table from immuneACCESS and retained in-frame rearrangements with V and J assigned. These tables miss some clones; where compared with another copy, unresolved V genes account for less than half of the shortfall, and the remainder is unexplained. Across this sample there are more than 55,000 clones, with under 75% seen only once. About 6.8% of the sample rests with the top ten. The sample in question was blood, obtained at baseline. These receptors all stem from a person aged 25 to 79 with non-small cell lung cancer.

This chain connects TRBV7-9 to TRBJ2-1; the D gene is possibly TRBD1 (6 bases). Trimming took 4 bases from V and 2 from J, leaving 12 bases between them. The CDR3 runs 15 residues. In germline, CDR1 is SEHNR, CDR2 FQNEAQ (reference sequence). CDR3 sequence reads: CASSSPGQTYNEQFF. Written as DNA, the CDR3 is TGTGCCAGCAGCTCCCCGGGACAAACCTACAATGAGCAGTTCTTC.

This clone was detected only a few times. The chain couples TRBV30 to TRBJ1-1; D is perhaps TRBD1 (6 bases). V lost 5 bases and J lost 0, with 13 bases in between. Germline CDR1 is GTSNPN and CDR2 is SVGIG (reference sequence). The CDR3 length is 14 residues. The CDR3 protein is CAWDFGQLNTEAFF. The CDR3 DNA follows: TGTGCCTGGGATTTCGGACAGCTGAACACTGAAGCTTTCTTT. The variable domain in full, completed from reference TRBV30 and TRBJ1-1, reads SQTIHQWPATLVQPVGSPLSLECTVEGTSNPNLYWYRQAAGRGLQLLFYSVGIGQISSEVPQNLSASRPQDRQFILSSKKLLLSDSGFYLCAWDFGQLNTEAFFGQGTRLTVV.

V usage is TRBV7-3 and J usage is TRBJ2-1; the match to TRBD1 covers 9 bases. CDR3 length equals 15 residues. In germline, CDR1 is SGHTA, CDR2 FQGTGA. V shed 2 bases and J 5 bases; nucleotides not matched to a gene: 4. CDR3 DNA sequence: TGTGCCAGCAGCTTACAGGGACAGGGTAACAATGAGCAGTTCTTC. Protein: CASSLQGQGNNEQFF.

Comments on this clone: The same CDR3 arises from other DNA sequences in this sample as well. CDR3 nucleotides: TGCGCCAGCAGCTTGGGGTCCGGGGCCAACGTCCTGACTTTC. It yields the protein CASSLGSGANVLTF. The chain joins TRBV5-1 to TRBJ2-6; no clear D. CDR3 length: 14 residues. CDR1 and CDR2 from the germline V gene are SGHRS and YFSETQ. With 0 bases removed from V and 4 bases from J, the gap between germline ends came to 5 bases.

V and J are TRBV10-3 and TRBJ1-4; no reliable D call. This CDR3 is built from 17 residues. Germline V gene sequence: CDR1 ENHRY, CDR2 SYGVKD. V shed 4 bases and J shed 0 bases, with 15 bases lying between them. Here the CDR3 DNA reads TGTGCCATCAGTGCATCCTATGTCAAGACAACTAATGAAAAACTGTTTTTT. This gives the protein CAISASYVKTTNEKLFF.

V gene TRBV6-5 combines with J gene TRBJ2-7; 10 bases fit TRBD2. The trim removed 4 bases at V and 4 bases at J, leaving 7 bases unmatched. Germline V CDR1 and CDR2: MNHEY, SVGAGI. CDR3 length equals 15 residues. The CDR3 reads CASSSSSSGRYEQYF. CDR3 bases: TGTGCCAGCAGTTCTTCCTCTAGCGGGAGATACGAGCAGTACTTC.

This clone turned up a few times. V usage is TRBV30 and J usage is TRBJ1-4; 7 bases line up with TRBD1. After removal of 1 base from V and 8 bases from J, the junction contained 4 bases not matched to a gene. Germline-derived CDR1 and CDR2 are GTSNPN and SVGIG (reference sequence). The length of the CDR3 is 13 residues. The CDR3 coding sequence is TGTGCCTGGAGTGCGACAGGGCGGGAAAAACTGTTTTTT. Encoded protein: CAWSATGREKLFF.

The chain carries TRBV7-2 and TRBJ2-7; no definite D call. Germline CDR1 is SGHTA and CDR2 is FQGNSA. The CDR3 length is 12 residues. Trimming left V 2 bases short and J 2 bases short, with 4 bases between. The CDR3 loop is CASSLRPYEQYF. CDR3 sequence (DNA): TGTGCCAGCAGCTTAAGACCCTACGAGCAGTACTTC.

CDR3 DNA sequence: TGTGCCTGGAGTACACTAGCGGCTAGCACAGATACGCAGTATTTT. Translating it yields CAWSTLAASTDTQYF. The V call is TRBV30, the J call TRBJ2-3, with 8 positions matching TRBD2. The CDR3 sequence is 15 residues long. J lost 0 bases, V lost 2 bases, and 4 bases had no gene match. Per the germline V gene, CDR1 is GTSNPN and CDR2 is SVGIG (reference sequence).

The rearrangement joins TRBV5-4 to TRBJ2-3; D may be TRBD1 (7 bases). Germline V gives CDR1 SGHNT, CDR2 YYREEE (reference sequence). Trimming took off 4 bases at V and 4 bases at J, with 19 bases between the two ends. This CDR3 spans 16 amino acids. CDR3 residues: CASSPARGAHPDTQYF. The CDR3, as DNA: TGTGCCAGCAGCCCTGCCAGGGGGGCCCACCCAGATACGCAGTATTTT.